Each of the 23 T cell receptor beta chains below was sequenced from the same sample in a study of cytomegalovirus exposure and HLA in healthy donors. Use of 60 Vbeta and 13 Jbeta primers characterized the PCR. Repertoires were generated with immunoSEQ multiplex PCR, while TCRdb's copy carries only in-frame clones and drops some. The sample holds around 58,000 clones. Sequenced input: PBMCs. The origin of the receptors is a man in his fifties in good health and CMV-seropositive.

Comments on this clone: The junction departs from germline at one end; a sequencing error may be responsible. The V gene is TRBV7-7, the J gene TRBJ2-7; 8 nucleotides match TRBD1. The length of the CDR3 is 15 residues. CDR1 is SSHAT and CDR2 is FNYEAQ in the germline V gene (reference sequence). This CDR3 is CASSLGTGVSYEQYF. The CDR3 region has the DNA TGTGCTAGCAGCCTCGGGACAGGAGTTTCCTACGAGCAGTACTTC.

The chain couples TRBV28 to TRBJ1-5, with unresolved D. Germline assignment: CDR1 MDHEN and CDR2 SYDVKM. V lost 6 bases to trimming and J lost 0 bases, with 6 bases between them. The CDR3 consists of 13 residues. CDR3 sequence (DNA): TGTGCCAGCAGAAGTAGTAGCAATCAGCCCCAGCATTTT. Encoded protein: CASRSSSNQPQHF.

The CDR3 sequence is CASSQDRGTGASNTEAFF. CDR3 sequence (DNA): TGTGCCAGCAGCCAAGATCGAGGGACAGGGGCGTCGAACACTGAAGCTTTCTTT. The rearrangement joins TRBV14 to TRBJ1-1, with 10 bases fitting TRBD1. Losses at the gene ends were 0 bases for V and 1 base for J; bases not matched to a gene: 8. This CDR3 contains 18 residues. Germline-derived CDR1 and CDR2 are SGHDN and FVKESK.

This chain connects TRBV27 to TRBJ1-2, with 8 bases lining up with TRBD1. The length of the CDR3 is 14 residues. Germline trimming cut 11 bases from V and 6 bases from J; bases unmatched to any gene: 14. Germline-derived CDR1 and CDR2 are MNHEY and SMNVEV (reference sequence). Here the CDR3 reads CAAAHTGGANGYTF. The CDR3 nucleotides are TGTGCCGCGGCCCACACAGGGGGGGCTAATGGCTACACCTTC.

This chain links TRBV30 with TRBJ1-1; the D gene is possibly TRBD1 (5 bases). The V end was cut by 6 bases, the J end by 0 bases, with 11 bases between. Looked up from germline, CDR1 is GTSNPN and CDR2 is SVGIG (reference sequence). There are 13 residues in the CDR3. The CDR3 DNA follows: TGTGCCTGCAAGGACACAATGAACACTGAAGCTTTCTTT. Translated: CACKDTMNTEAFF.

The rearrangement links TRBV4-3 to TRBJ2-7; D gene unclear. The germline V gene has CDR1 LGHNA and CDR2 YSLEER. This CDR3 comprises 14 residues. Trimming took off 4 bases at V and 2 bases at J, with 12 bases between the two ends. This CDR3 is CASSPLPGAYEQYF. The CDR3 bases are TGCGCCAGCAGCCCCTTGCCGGGTGCCTACGAGCAGTACTTC.

The CDR3 nucleotides are TGTGCCAGCAGCTCCCAAACAACTAATGAAAAACTGTTTTTT. Its translation is CASSSQTTNEKLFF. The chain employs TRBV5-8 and TRBJ1-4; D is uncertain. Germline CDR1 is SGHTS and CDR2 is YDEGEE. This CDR3 has 14 residues. Trimming shortened V by 3 bases and J by 0 bases, and 6 bases separated the two germline ends.

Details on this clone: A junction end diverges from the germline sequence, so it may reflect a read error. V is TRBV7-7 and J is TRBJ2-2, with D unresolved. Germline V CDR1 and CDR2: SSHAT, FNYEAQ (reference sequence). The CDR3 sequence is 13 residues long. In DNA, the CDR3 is TGTGCTAGCAGCTTCGCCACCGGCGGGGAGCTGTTTTTT. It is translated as CASSFATGGELFF.

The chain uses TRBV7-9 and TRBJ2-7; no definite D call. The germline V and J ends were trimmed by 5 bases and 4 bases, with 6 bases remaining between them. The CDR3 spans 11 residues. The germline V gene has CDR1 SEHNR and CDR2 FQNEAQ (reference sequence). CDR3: CASSREYEQYF. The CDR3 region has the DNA TGTGCCAGCAGCCGAGAATACGAGCAGTACTTC. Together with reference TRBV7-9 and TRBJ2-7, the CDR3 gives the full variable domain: DTGVSQNPRHKITKRGQNVTFRCDPISEHNRLYWYRQTLGQGPEFLTYFQNEAQLEKSRLLSDRFSAERPKGSFSTLEIQRTEQGDSAMYLCASSREYEQYFGPGTRLTVT.

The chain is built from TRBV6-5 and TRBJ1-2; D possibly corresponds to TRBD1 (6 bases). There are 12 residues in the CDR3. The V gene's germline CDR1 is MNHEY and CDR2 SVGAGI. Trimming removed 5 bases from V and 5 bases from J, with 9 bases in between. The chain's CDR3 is CASSPQGYGYTF. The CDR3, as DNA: TGTGCCAGCAGTCCTCAGGGGTATGGCTACACCTTC.

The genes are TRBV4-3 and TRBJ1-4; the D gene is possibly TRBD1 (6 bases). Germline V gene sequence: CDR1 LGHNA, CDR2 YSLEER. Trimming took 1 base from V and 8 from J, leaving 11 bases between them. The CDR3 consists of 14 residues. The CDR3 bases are TGCGCCAGCAGCCAAGGGACAGTGGGAGAAAAACTGTTTTTT. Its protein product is CASSQGTVGEKLFF.

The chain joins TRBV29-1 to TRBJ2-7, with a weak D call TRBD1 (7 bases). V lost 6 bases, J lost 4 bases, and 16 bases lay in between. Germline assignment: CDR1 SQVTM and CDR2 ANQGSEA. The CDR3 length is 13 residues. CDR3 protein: CSVSAGQRYEQYF. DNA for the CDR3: TGCAGCGTCTCGGCGGGACAGCGATACGAGCAGTACTTC.

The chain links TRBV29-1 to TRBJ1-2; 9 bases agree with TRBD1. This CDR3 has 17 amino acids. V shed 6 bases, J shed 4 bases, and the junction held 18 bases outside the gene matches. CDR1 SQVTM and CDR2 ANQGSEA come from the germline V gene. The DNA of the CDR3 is TGCAGCGTGATGGAGGCCGGAACAGGGGGCGCGGGCTATGGCTACACCTTC. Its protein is CSVMEAGTGGAGYGYTF. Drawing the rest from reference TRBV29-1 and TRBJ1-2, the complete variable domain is SAVISQKPSRDICQRGTSLTIQCQVDSQVTMMFWYRQQPGQSLTLIATANQGSEATYESGFVIDKFPISRPNLTFSTLTVSNMSPEDSSIYLCSVMEAGTGGAGYGYTFGSGTRLTVV.

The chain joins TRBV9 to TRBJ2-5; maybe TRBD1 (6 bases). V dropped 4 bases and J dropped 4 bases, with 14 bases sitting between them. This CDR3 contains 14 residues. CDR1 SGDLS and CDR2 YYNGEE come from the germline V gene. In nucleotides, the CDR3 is TGTGCCAGCAGCCCCACGAGGGGGACAGAGACCCAGTACTTC. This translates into CASSPTRGTETQYF.

The CDR3 spells CASSIQGWTGELFF. In DNA, the CDR3 is TGCGCCAGCAGCATACAGGGGTGGACCGGGGAGCTGTTTTTT. The chain recombines TRBV4-3 with TRBJ2-2, with 7 bases fitting TRBD1. CDR3 length: 14 amino acids. V shed 5 bases, J shed 5 bases, and the junction held 5 bases outside the gene matches. Germline CDR1 reads LGHNA; CDR2 reads YSLEER.

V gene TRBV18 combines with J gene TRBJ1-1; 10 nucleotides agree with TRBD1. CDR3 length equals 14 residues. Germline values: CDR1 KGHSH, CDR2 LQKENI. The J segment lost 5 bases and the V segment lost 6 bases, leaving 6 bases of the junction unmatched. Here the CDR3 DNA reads TGTGCCAGCTCCTTCGACAGGGGGCCTACTGAAGCTTTCTTT. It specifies CASSFDRGPTEAFF.

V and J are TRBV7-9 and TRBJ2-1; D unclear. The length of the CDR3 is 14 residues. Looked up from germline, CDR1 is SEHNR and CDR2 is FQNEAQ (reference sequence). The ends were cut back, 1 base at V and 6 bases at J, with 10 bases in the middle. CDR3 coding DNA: TGTGCCAGCAGCTTAGTTGGCGGAGTCAATGAGCAGTTCTTC. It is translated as CASSLVGGVNEQFF.

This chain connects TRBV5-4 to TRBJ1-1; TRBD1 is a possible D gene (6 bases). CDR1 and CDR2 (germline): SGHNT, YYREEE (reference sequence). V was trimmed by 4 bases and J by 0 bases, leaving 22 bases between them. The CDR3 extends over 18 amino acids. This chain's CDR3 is CASSAAGTTFLVNTEAFF. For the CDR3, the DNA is TGTGCCAGCAGCGCAGCCGGGACAACCTTCCTCGTGAACACTGAAGCTTTCTTT.

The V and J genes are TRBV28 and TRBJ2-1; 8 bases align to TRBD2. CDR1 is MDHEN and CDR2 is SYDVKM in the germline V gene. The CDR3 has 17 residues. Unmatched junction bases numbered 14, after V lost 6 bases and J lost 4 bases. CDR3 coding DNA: TGTGCCAGCAGCCCCGGGACTAGTTTGGGGAAATACAATGAGCAGTTCTTC. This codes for CASSPGTSLGKYNEQFF.

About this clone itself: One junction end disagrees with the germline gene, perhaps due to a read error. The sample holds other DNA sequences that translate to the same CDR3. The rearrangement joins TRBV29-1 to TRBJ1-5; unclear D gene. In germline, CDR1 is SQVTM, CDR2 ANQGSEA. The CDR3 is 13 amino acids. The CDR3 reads CSVERRTNQPQHF. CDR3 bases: TGCAGCGTTGAACGGAGGACCAATCAGCCACAGCATTTT. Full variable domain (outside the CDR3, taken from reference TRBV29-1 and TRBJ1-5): SAVISQKPSRDICQRGTSLTIQCQVDSQVTMMFWYRQQPGQSLTLIATANQGSEATYESGFVIDKFPISRPNLTFSTLTVSNMSPEDSSIYLCSVERRTNQPQHFGDGTRLSIL.

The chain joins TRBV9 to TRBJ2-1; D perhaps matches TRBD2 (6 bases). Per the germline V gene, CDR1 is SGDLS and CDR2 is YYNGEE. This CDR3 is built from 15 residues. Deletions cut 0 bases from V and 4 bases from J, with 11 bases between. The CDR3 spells CASSVGTTIYNEQFF. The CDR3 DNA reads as TGTGCCAGCAGCGTAGGGACTACGATTTACAATGAGCAGTTCTTC. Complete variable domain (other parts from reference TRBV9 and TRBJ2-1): DSGVTQTPKHLITATGQRVTLRCSPRSGDLSVYWYQQSLDQGLQFLIQYYNGEERAKGNILERFSAQQFPDLHSELNLSSLELGDSALYFCASSVGTTIYNEQFFGPGTRLTVL.

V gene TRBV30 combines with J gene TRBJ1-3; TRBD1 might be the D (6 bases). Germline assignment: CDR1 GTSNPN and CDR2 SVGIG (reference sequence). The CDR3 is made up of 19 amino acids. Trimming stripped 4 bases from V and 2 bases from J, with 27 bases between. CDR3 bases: TGTGCCTGGATTAGGACCAGGGGCTTAAGGGCTGGTCCTGGAAACACCATATATTTT. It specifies CAWIRTRGLRAGPGNTIYF.

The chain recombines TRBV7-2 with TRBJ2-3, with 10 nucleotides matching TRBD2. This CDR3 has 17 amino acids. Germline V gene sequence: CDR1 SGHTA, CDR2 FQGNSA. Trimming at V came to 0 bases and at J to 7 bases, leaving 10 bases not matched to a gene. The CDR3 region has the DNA TGTGCCAGCAGCTTAGCGCGGGCTAGCGGGGGACCCCATACGCAGTATTTT. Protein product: CASSLARASGGPHTQYF.